The 4 T cell receptor beta chains reported below all come from one sample, sequenced in a study of siplizumab effects on memory and regulatory T cells. A 37°C coculture lasting roughly six days was applied to the mixed lymphocyte reaction cells. These receptors have no identified antigens. Libraries were prepared by immunoSEQ multiplex PCR; TCRdb keeps only in-frame clonotypes and omits some of them. The data show 3,500 to 5,500 clones, around 50% seen once. Sequencing input: CFSE-low (dividing) CD4+ T cells sorted from an allogeneic mixed lymphocyte reaction. All receptors come from a human donor in good health; the cells came from an allogeneic mixed lymphocyte reaction. Some clones in this sample may be carry-over from other donors' samples.

The chain links TRBV11-2 to TRBJ2-3; 7 bases are shared with TRBD1. The J segment lost 0 bases and the V segment lost 5 bases, leaving 17 bases of the junction unmatched. Germline lookup yields CDR1 SGHAT and CDR2 FQNNGV. This CDR3 has 19 residues. CDR3 sequence reads: CASSTYRLTPGQSTDTQYF. The CDR3 coding sequence is TGTGCCAGCAGCACCTATAGGCTAACTCCGGGACAGAGCACAGATACGCAGTATTTT.

This clone has more than one count but fewer than ten. V and J are TRBV19 and TRBJ1-4, with D perhaps TRBD1 (6 bases). V was clipped by 3 bases and J by 5 bases, with 13 bases between them. This CDR3 region has 15 residues. CDR1 and CDR2 from the germline V gene are LNHDA and SQIVND (reference sequence). The chain's CDR3 is CASSMWSGENEKLFF. CDR3 DNA: TGTGCCAGTAGTATGTGGTCAGGGGAGAATGAAAAACTGTTTTTT.

This clone was seen a single time. This chain links TRBV5-1 with TRBJ2-7; TRBD2 matches 10 bases. Germline V CDR1 and CDR2: SGHRS, YFSETQ. There are 14 residues in the CDR3. J lost 2 bases, V lost 5 bases, and 4 bases had no gene match. CDR3 in amino acids: CASRVLAGTYEQYF. The CDR3 DNA reads TGCGCCAGCAGAGTACTAGCGGGGACCTACGAGCAGTACTTC.

The chain combines TRBV19 with TRBJ2-3; D is unresolved. The V end lost 4 bases, the J end lost 4 bases, and 9 bases lay between the germline ends. Germline CDR1 is LNHDA and CDR2 is SQIVND (reference sequence). The CDR3 has 13 residues. This CDR3 reads CASSRAFADTQYF. The CDR3 nucleotides are TGTGCCAGTAGTAGGGCCTTTGCAGATACGCAGTATTTT.